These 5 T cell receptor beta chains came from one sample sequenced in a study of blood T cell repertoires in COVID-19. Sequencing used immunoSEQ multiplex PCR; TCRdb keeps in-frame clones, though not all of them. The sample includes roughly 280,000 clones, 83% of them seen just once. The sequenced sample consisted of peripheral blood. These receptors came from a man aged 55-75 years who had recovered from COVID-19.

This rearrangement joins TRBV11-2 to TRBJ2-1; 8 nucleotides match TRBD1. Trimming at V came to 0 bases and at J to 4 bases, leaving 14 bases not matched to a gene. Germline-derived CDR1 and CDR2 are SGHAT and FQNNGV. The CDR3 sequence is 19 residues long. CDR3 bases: TGTGCCAGCAGCTTAGATCAGGGGTGGGGGACAGGTCTTTACAATGAGCAGTTCTTC. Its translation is CASSLDQGWGTGLYNEQFF.

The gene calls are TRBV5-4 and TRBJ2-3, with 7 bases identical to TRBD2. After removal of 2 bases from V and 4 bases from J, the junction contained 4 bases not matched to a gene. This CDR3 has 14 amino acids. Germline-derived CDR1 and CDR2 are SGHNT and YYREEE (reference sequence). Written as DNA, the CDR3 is TGTGCCAGCAGCTTTCCAGGGAGGGCAGATACGCAGTATTTT. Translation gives CASSFPGRADTQYF.

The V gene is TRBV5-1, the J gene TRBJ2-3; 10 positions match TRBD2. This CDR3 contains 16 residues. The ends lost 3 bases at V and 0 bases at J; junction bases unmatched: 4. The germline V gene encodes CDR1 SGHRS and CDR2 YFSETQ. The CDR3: CASSSTSGVSTDTQYF. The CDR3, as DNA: TGCGCCAGCAGCTCAACTAGCGGGGTTAGCACAGATACGCAGTATTTT. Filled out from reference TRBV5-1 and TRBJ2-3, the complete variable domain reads KAGVTQTPRYLIKTRGQQVTLSCSPISGHRSVSWYQQTPGQGLQFLFEYFSETQRNKGNFPGRFSGRQFSNSRSEMNVSTLELGDSALYLCASSSTSGVSTDTQYFGPGTRLTVL.

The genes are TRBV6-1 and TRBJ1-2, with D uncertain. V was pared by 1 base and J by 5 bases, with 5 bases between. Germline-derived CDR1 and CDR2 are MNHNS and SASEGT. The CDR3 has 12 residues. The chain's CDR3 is CASSEGQYGYTF. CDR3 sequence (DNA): TGTGCCAGCAGTGAAGGGCAGTATGGCTACACCTTC.

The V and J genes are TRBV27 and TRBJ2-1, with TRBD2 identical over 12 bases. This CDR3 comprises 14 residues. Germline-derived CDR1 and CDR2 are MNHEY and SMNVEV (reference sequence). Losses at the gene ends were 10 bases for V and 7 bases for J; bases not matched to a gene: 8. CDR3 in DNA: TGTGCCACCAAAGGGGGACTAGCGGGTAATGAGCAGTTCTTC. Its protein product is CATKGGLAGNEQFF.